Shown below are 5 T cell receptor beta chains from a single sample sequenced in a study of cytomegalovirus exposure and HLA in healthy donors. A multiplex PCR was run with 60 Vbeta primers and 13 Jbeta primers. Using immunoSEQ multiplex PCR, the repertoire was profiled, and TCRdb retains in-frame clones only, with some absent. The sample has about 55,000 clones; 65% to 85% are singletons. Sample: PBMCs. These receptors were collected from a man under 40 in good health and CMV-seronegative.

V gene TRBV10-3 combines with J gene TRBJ1-2; D is ambiguous. Between the trimmed V and J ends, which lost 4 bases and 7 bases, there was a span of 13 bases. Germline V CDR1 and CDR2: ENHRY, SYGVKD. This CDR3 region has 13 residues. The CDR3 protein is CAISVSRRRGYTF. In nucleotides, the CDR3 is TGTGCCATCAGTGTTAGTAGGCGGCGTGGCTACACCTTC.

V usage is TRBV4-3 and J usage is TRBJ1-2; D gene unclear. The V end was cut by 4 bases, the J end by 7 bases, with 13 bases between. The CDR3 totals 13 residues. The germline V gene encodes CDR1 LGHNA and CDR2 YSLEER. CDR3 amino acids: CASSPRAIGGYTF. CDR3 DNA: TGCGCCAGCAGCCCCAGAGCGATCGGTGGCTACACCTTC.

The rearrangement uses TRBV6-5 and TRBJ2-1; 8 bases are a match to TRBD2. The CDR3 length is 15 residues. V gave up 5 bases and J gave up 2 bases; unmatched junction bases: 5. Germline assignment: CDR1 MNHEY and CDR2 SVGAGI. The CDR3: CASSPSGSTYNEQFF. Written as DNA, the CDR3 is TGTGCCAGCAGTCCGAGCGGGAGCACCTACAATGAGCAGTTCTTC.

The CDR3 region is CSVEGGAGGYTF. The CDR3 bases are TGCAGCGTTGAAGGAGGAGCGGGAGGCTACACCTTC. The chain has TRBV29-1 and TRBJ1-2; D remains unclear. Per the germline V gene, CDR1 is SQVTM and CDR2 is ANQGSEA. The CDR3 sequence is 12 residues long. V dropped 1 base and J dropped 8 bases, with 11 bases sitting between them.

The V call is TRBV4-1, the J call TRBJ1-5; perhaps TRBD1 as D (6 bases). Trimming took 4 bases from V and 2 from J, leaving 12 bases between them. Looked up from germline, CDR1 is MGHRA and CDR2 is YSYEKL. The CDR3 consists of 15 residues. This CDR3 reads CASSLWAGGNQPQHF. The DNA for the CDR3 is TGCGCCAGCAGCCTTTGGGCAGGGGGCAATCAGCCCCAGCATTTT.